A few counts support the clone carrying this T cell receptor (beta chain). The second PCR ran about 6 to 11 cycles with a sample-barcoded 5' primer and J-beta primers. Each CDR3 protein gets one entry after TCRdb re-called the 5' RACE reads with MiXCR. The sample records 1.5 million to 2 million distinct CDR3 sequences, 35% to 50% being singletons. This record comes from a study of blood T cells in healthy people across ages. The donors, all healthy, were Caucasians living in Russia, aged about 6 to 95. This CDR3 region has 14 residues. Unmatched junction bases numbered 5, after V lost 4 bases and J lost 3 bases.

J is TRBJ2-7 and V is TRBV12-3 or TRBV12-4; 8 bases match TRBD1. This receptor was identified in a human donor in good health. Sequencing used blood. The CDR3 DNA reads as TGTGCCAGCAGTTCGGACAGGGTGTTCTACGAGCAGTACTTC. This sequence encodes CASSSDRVFYEQYF.